This TCR beta chain was captured by sequencing in a study of blood T cell repertoires in COVID-19. On the study more broadly: Italy, Spain and the United States were the sources of the convalescent and acute COVID-19 samples. The cDNA or gDNA used as material had been derived from T cells, B-cell-depleted T cells, or PBMCs.

CDR3 length equals 13 residues. Germline V gene sequence: CDR1 MNHEY, CDR2 SVGAGI. V gave up 5 bases and J gave up 5 bases, with 9 bases separating them. As originally analysed: Quantification of nucleated cells was approximated via reference gene primer amplification. Sequencing was performed with immunoSEQ multiplex PCR; in TCRdb, only in-frame clones are kept and a portion is missing. V and J calls and clone size are as listed in that table; D and trimming were resolved from the DNA. The sample comprises approximately 220,000 clones, around 87% of which are singletons, and about 2.9% rests with the top ten.

Input material: peripheral blood. The chain joins TRBV6-5 to TRBJ1-4; D is possibly TRBD1 (6 bases). This TCR derives from a man aged 55 to 70 with acute or convalescent COVID-19. The CDR3 DNA follows: TGTGCCAGCAGTCGCGACAGGAATGAAAAACTGTTTTTT. It encodes CASSRDRNEKLFF.